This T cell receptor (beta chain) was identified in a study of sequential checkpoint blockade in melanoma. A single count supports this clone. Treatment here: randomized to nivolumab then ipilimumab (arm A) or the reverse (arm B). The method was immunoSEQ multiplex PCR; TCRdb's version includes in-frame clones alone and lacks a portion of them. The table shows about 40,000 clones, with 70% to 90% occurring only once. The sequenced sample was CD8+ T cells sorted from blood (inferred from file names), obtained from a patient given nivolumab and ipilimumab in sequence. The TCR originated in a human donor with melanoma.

DNA for the CDR3: TGTGCCAGCAGTCGATACGGACTAGCGGGAGCCTCTGGGGCCAACGTCCTGACTTTC. It codes for CASSRYGLAGASGANVLTF. The J gene is TRBJ2-6, the V gene TRBV2; 13 positions match TRBD2. This CDR3 contains 19 residues. In germline, CDR1 is SNHLY, CDR2 FYNNEI. V lost 5 bases, J lost 0 bases, and 7 bases stayed unmatched. Variable domain in full (rest from reference TRBV2 and TRBJ2-6): EPEVTQTPSHQVTQMGQEVILRCVPISNHLYFYWYRQILGQKVEFLVSFYNNEISEKSEIFDDQFSVERPDGSNFTLKIRSTKLEDSAMYFCASSRYGLAGASGANVLTFGAGSRLTVL.